Sequencing of this T cell receptor beta chain was carried out in a study of blood T cell repertoires in COVID-19. At the level of the study: Acute and convalescent COVID-19 samples came from the United States, Italy and Spain. The analysed material was cDNA or gDNA that came from T cells, B-cell-depleted T cells, or PBMCs.

Per the original data handling: Cell counts per sample came from amplifying reference gene primers. The method was immunoSEQ multiplex PCR; TCRdb's version includes in-frame clones alone and lacks a portion of them. The DNA gave D and trimming, while V, J and clone size come from that table. The table has about 240,000 clones, roughly 81% seen once. The CDR3 sequence is 13 residues long. The germline CDR1 and CDR2 sequences are SNHLY and FYNNEI. V trimming: 5 bases; J trimming: 7 bases; junction bases outside the gene matches: 2. Seattle participants joined during active infection and were tracked over time.

The TCR sequence derives from a woman aged 80 or older with COVID-19, enrolled during active disease. Sequenced: peripheral blood. The chain joins TRBV2 to TRBJ1-6; 7 nucleotides agree with TRBD1. CDR3 bases: TGTGCCAGCAGTTCACAGGGGAATTCACCCCTCCACTTT. This sequence encodes CASSSQGNSPLHF.